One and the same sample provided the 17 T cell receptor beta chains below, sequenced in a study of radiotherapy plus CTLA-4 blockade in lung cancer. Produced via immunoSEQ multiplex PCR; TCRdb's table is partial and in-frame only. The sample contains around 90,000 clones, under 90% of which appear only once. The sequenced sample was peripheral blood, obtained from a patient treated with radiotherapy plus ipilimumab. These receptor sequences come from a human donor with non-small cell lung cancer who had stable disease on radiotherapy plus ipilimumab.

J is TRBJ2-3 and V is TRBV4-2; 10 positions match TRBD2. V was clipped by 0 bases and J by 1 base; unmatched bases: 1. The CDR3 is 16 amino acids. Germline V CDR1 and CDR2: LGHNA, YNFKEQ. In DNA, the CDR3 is TGTGCCAGCAGCCAAGATCTAGCGGGAGGCACAGATACGCAGTATTTT. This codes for CASSQDLAGGTDTQYF.

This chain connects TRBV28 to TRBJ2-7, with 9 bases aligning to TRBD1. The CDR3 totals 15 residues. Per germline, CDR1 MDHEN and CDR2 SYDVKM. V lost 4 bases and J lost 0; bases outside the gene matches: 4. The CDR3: CASSYRGRLSYEQYF. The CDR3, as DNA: TGTGCCAGCAGTTACAGGGGGCGCCTCTCCTACGAGCAGTACTTC.

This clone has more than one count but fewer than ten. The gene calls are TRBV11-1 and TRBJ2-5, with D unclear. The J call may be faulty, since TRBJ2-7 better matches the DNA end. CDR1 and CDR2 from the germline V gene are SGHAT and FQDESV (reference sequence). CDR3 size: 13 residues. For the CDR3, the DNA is TGTGCCAGCAGCTACCGGACCAACCACGAGCAGTACTTC. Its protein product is CASSYRTNHEQYF.

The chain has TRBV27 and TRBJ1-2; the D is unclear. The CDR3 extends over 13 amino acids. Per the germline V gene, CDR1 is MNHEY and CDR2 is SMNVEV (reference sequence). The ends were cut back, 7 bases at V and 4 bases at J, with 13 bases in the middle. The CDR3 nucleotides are TGTGCCAGCAAACCGGGCAATGGCTATGGCTACACCTTC. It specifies CASKPGNGYGYTF.

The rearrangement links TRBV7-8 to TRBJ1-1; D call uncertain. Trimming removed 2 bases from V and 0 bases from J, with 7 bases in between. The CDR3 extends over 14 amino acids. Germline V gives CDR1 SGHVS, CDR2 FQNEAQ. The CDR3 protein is CASSLRWLNTEAFF. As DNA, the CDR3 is TGTGCCAGCAGCTTACGATGGTTGAACACTGAAGCTTTCTTT.

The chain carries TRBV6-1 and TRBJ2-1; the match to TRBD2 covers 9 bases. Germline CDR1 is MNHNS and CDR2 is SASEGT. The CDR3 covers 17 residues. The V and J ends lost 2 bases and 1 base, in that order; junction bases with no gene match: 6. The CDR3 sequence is CASSESLAGRSYNEQFF. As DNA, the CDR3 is TGTGCCAGCAGTGAAAGTCTAGCGGGGAGGTCCTACAATGAGCAGTTCTTC.

CDR3 in amino acids: CASTAEGGRLAKNIQYF. The CDR3 nucleotides are TGTGCCAGTACCGCCGAGGGGGGCAGGTTAGCCAAAAACATTCAGTACTTC. The chain has TRBV19 and TRBJ2-4; the D gene could be TRBD1 or TRBD2 (6 bases each). The CDR3 totals 17 residues. Germline V lookup: CDR1 LNHDA, CDR2 SQIVND (reference sequence). Trimming pared 7 bases from V and 0 bases from J, leaving 19 bases between.

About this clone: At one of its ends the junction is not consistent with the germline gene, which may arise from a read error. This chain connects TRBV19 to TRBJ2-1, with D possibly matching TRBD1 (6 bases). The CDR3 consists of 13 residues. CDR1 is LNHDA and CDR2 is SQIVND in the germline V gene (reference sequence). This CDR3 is CASFGTTYSEQFF. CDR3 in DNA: TGTGCCAGTTTTGGGACAACGTACAGTGAGCAGTTCTTC. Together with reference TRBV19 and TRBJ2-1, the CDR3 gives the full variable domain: DGGITQSPKYLFRKEGQNVTLSCEQNLNHDAMYWYRQDPGQGLRLIYYSQIVNDFQKGDIAEGYSVSREKKESFPLTVTSAQKNPTAFYLCASFGTTYSEQFFGPGTRLTVL.

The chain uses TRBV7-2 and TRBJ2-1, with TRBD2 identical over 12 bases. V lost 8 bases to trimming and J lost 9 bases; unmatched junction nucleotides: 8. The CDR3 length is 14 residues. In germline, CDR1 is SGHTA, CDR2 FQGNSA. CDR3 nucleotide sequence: TGTGCCAGCGGCCCTAGCGGGGGGGCTCTTGAGCAGTTCTTC. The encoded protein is CASGPSGGALEQFF.

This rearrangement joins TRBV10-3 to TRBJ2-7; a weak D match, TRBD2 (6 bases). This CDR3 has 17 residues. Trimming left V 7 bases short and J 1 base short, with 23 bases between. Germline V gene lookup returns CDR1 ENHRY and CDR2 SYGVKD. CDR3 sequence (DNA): TGTGCCATCACGAAGGACGGGGCCACCGGGGGATCCTACGAGCAGTACTTC. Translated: CAITKDGATGGSYEQYF.

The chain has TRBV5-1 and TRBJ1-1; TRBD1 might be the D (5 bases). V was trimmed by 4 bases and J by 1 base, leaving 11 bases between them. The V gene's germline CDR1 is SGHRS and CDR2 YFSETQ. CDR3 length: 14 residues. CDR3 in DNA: TGCGCCAGCAGCGCCGGACACAGGAACACTGAAGCTTTCTTT. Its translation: CASSAGHRNTEAFF.

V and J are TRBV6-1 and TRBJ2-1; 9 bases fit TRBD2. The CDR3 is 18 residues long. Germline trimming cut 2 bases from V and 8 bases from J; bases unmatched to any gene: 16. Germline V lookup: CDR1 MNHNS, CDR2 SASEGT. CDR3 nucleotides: TGTGCCAGCAGTGAACTTTCCGGACTAGCGAGACCTCGGGATGAGCAGTTCTTC. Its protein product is CASSELSGLARPRDEQFF.

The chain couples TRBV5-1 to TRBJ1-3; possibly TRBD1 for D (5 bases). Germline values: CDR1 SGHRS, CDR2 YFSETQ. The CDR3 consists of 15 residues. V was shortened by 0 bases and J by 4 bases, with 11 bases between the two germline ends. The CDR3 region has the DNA TGCGCCAGCAGCTTGGAAAATGGGGCAGGAAACACCATATATTTT. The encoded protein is CASSLENGAGNTIYF.

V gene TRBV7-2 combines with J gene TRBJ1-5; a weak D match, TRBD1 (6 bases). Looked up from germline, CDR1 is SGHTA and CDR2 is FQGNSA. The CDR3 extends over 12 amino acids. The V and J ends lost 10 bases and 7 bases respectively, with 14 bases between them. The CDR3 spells CATRGGGQPQHF. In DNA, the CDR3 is TGTGCCACCAGAGGGGGGGGGCAGCCCCAGCATTTT. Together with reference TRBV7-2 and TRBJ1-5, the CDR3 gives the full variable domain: GAGVSQSPSNKVTEKGKDVELRCDPISGHTALYWYRQSLGQGLEFLIYFQGNSAPDKSGLPSDRFSAERTGGSVSTLTIQRTQQEDSAVYLCATRGGGQPQHFGDGTRLSIL.

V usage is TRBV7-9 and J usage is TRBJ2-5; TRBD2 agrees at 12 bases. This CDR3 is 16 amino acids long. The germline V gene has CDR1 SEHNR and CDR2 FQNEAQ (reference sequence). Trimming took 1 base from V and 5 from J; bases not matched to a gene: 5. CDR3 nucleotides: TGTGCCAGCAGCTTAGGACTAGCGGGAGTTCGGGAGACCCAGTACTTC. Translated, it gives CASSLGLAGVRETQYF.

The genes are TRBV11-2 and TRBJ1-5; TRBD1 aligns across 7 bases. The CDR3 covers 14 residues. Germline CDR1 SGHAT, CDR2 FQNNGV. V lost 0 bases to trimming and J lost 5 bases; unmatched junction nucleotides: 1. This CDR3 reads CASSLDTGDQPQHF. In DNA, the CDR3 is TGTGCCAGCAGCTTAGATACAGGGGATCAGCCCCAGCATTTT.

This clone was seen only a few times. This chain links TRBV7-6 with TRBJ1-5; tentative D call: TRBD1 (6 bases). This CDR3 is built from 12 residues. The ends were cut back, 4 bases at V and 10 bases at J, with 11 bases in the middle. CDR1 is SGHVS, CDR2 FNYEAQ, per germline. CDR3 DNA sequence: TGTGCCAGCAGCTCCGGAGGGGGTCCCCAGCATTTT. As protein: CASSSGGGPQHF.